What follows are 17 T cell receptor beta chains derived from one specimen sequenced in a study of CD8 T cells in ankylosing spondylitis (dated by TCRdb to 2017 to 2019). Preparation of the library involved 5' RACE. Sequencing took place on an Illumina HiSeq 2500. TCRdb cleaned the public reads at Q25 with fastp, built clones with MiXCR and kept in-frame beta chains. When rows share a CDR3 protein, they turn into one entry using the most common DNA and genes. Across this sample there are some 250,000 distinct CDR3 sequences, with 20% to 30% seen only once. In total, the top ten clones hold roughly 0.67% of the sample. Sequenced material: blood, either unsorted or a sorted T cell fraction (not recorded which). The receptor set was obtained from a male donor with ankylosing spondylitis or in good health (not recorded which).

The table lists this clonotype with many counts. The chain recombines TRBV20-1 with TRBJ2-1; D may match TRBD1 or TRBD2 (5 bases each). The germline V gene encodes CDR1 DFQATT and CDR2 SNEGSKA (reference sequence). The V end was cut by 6 bases, the J end by 3 bases, with 12 bases between. This CDR3 comprises 13 residues. This chain's CDR3 is CSASGTIYNEQFF. The DNA for the CDR3 is TGCAGTGCCTCCGGGACCATCTACAATGAGCAGTTCTTC.

A few counts support this clonotype. The chain is built from TRBV12-3 or TRBV12-4 and TRBJ2-2, with a tentative D call TRBD1 (6 bases). V lost 5 bases to trimming and J lost 7 bases, with 17 bases between them. This CDR3 spans 15 amino acids. The CDR3 nucleotides are TGTGCCAGCAGTCTCCACAGGGCATCAGGCGGGGAGCTGTTTTTT. It specifies CASSLHRASGGELFF.

This clonotype showed up many times. V usage is TRBV10-3 and J usage is TRBJ1-2, with a tentative D call TRBD1 (6 bases). Germline V gives CDR1 ENHRY, CDR2 SYGVKD. The V gene lost 0 bases and the J gene lost 8 bases, with 13 bases spanning the gap. The CDR3 covers 14 residues. Written as DNA, the CDR3 is TGTGCCATCAGTGAGTCTCGACAGGTGGTCGGCTACACCTTC. The encoded protein is CAISESRQVVGYTF.

The V and J genes are TRBV11-2 and TRBJ2-1; 7 nucleotides agree with TRBD2. The CDR3 is 14 amino acids. The V gene's germline CDR1 is SGHAT and CDR2 FQNNGV. With V trimmed by 2 bases and J by 7 bases, 5 bases remained unmatched. This CDR3 reads CASSLTVGGNEQFF. CDR3 coding DNA: TGTGCCAGCAGCTTAACAGTGGGGGGGAATGAGCAGTTCTTC. Looking up the rest from reference TRBV11-2 and TRBJ2-1 gives the full variable domain: EAGVAQSPRYKIIEKRQSVAFWCNPISGHATLYWYQQILGQGPKLLIQFQNNGVVDDSQLPKDRFSAERLKGVDSTLKIQPAKLEDSAVYLCASSLTVGGNEQFFGPGTRLTVL.

In its sample, this clonotype was seen many times. The genes are TRBV29-1 and TRBJ2-7; D call uncertain. V lost 0 bases, J lost 1 base, and 7 bases lay in between. This CDR3 is built from 13 residues. The germline CDR1 and CDR2 sequences are SQVTM and ANQGSEA. CDR3 bases: TGCAGCGTTGAAGAATGGGGTTCCTACGAGCAGTACTTC. Residues: CSVEEWGSYEQYF.

Many counts were recorded for this clonotype. CDR3 protein: CASSVRQHGELFF. The DNA for the CDR3 is TGTGCCAGCAGCGTCCGACAGCACGGGGAGCTGTTTTTT. The chain couples TRBV7-9 to TRBJ2-2; D may be TRBD1 (5 bases). Deletions cut 5 bases from V and 7 bases from J, with 11 bases between. The CDR3 is 13 residues long. The germline gives CDR1 SEHNR, CDR2 FQNEAQ (reference sequence).

There are many counts of this clonotype. The chain employs TRBV10-3 and TRBJ2-1; TRBD2 matches 8 bases. J was trimmed by 4 bases and V by 4 bases; bases with no gene match: 9. Germline values: CDR1 ENHRY, CDR2 SYGVKD. CDR3 length: 16 amino acids. The DNA of the CDR3 is TGTGCCATCAGTGGGGGGCGGGGGGACGGTTACAATGAGCAGTTCTTC. Encoded protein: CAISGGRGDGYNEQFF.

The chain has TRBV7-6 and TRBJ2-4, with D possibly being TRBD1 or TRBD2 (7 bases each). The CDR3 is 13 amino acids. Trimming removed 1 base from V and 9 bases from J, with 10 bases in between. Germline CDR1 is SGHVS and CDR2 is FNYEAQ. The CDR3: CASSLVRGGIQYF. CDR3 nucleotide sequence: TGTGCCAGCAGCTTAGTCAGGGGGGGCATTCAGTACTTC.

The CDR3 reads CASSGTGSYGYTF. The CDR3, as DNA: TGTGCCAGCAGCGGAACAGGGAGCTATGGCTACACCTTC. The V gene is TRBV9, the J gene TRBJ1-2; TRBD1 is a possible D gene (6 bases). Germline V gene sequence: CDR1 SGDLS, CDR2 YYNGEE. V lost 3 bases and J lost 4, with 10 bases in between. CDR3 length: 13 amino acids. Using reference TRBV9 and TRBJ1-2 for the parts outside the CDR3, the full variable domain is DSGVTQTPKHLITATGQRVTLRCSPRSGDLSVYWYQQSLDQGLQFLIQYYNGEERAKGNILERFSAQQFPDLHSELNLSSLELGDSALYFCASSGTGSYGYTFGSGTRLTVV.

The chain has TRBV6-1 and TRBJ1-5; TRBD1 is a possible D gene (6 bases). This CDR3 has 15 residues. Germline V CDR1 and CDR2: MNHNS, SASEGT. The germline V and J ends were trimmed by 5 bases and 4 bases, with 15 bases remaining between them. CDR3: CASSPGEGGNQPQHF. Written as DNA, the CDR3 is TGTGCCAGCAGTCCAGGGGAGGGGGGTAATCAGCCCCAGCATTTT.

The chain recombines TRBV20-1 with TRBJ2-7, with D maybe TRBD1 (5 bases). Germline V CDR1 and CDR2: DFQATT, SNEGSKA (reference sequence). There are 16 residues in the CDR3. The CDR3: CCFRGQALGYKNEQYF. Written as DNA, the CDR3 is TGCTGCTTTAGGGGCCAGGCTCTCGGCTATAAGAACGAGCAGTACTTC.

CDR3 sequence reads: CASTLGPGGDTQYF. The CDR3 DNA is TGTGCCAGCACCCTGGGACCTGGAGGAGATACGCAGTATTTT. This chain joins TRBV2 and TRBJ2-3; D possibly uses TRBD1 or TRBD2 (5 bases each). Germline V gene data show CDR1 as SNHLY and CDR2 as FYNNEI. CDR3 length: 14 residues. V lost 7 bases, J lost 5 bases, and 16 bases lay in between.

The V gene is TRBV12-3 or TRBV12-4, the J gene TRBJ1-5; D not certain. The CDR3 covers 15 residues. Trimming stripped 0 bases from V and 5 bases from J, with 11 bases between. This CDR3 is CASSLAKAAHQPQHF. The CDR3 nucleotides are TGTGCCAGCAGTTTAGCTAAGGCAGCCCATCAGCCCCAGCATTTT.

The CDR3 loop is CATSEGADTQYF. The CDR3, as DNA: TGTGCCACCAGTGAGGGAGCAGATACGCAGTATTTT. V usage is TRBV24-1 and J usage is TRBJ2-3; a weak D match, TRBD2 (5 bases). The CDR3 has 12 residues. The germline CDR1 and CDR2 sequences are KGHDR and SFDVKD. V gave up 4 bases and J gave up 4 bases, with 5 bases separating them.

The chain couples TRBV4-1 to TRBJ2-7; D ambiguous. The V end was cut by 1 base, the J end by 2 bases, with 12 bases between. This CDR3 region has 15 residues. Germline-derived CDR1 and CDR2 are MGHRA and YSYEKL. CDR3 loop: CASSQASGATYEQYF. CDR3 nucleotide sequence: TGCGCCAGCAGCCAAGCTTCAGGAGCAACCTACGAGCAGTACTTC.

This clonotype showed up just a few times. The chain joins TRBV18 to TRBJ2-1, with D possibly TRBD2 on 6 matching bases. The V end lost 2 bases, the J end lost 9 bases, and 20 bases lay between the germline ends. The CDR3 consists of 16 residues. The germline V gene has CDR1 KGHSH and CDR2 LQKENI. CDR3 nucleotide sequence: TGTGCCAGCTCACCAGGGGACTTGGCACCCGGGGCTGAGCAGTTCTTC. Protein sequence: CASSPGDLAPGAEQFF.

The chain carries TRBV30 and TRBJ2-5; 9 bases match TRBD2. CDR3 length: 15 residues. V lost 3 bases, J lost 5 bases, and 10 bases stayed unmatched. Germline CDR1 reads GTSNPN; CDR2 reads SVGIG (reference sequence). CDR3 in DNA: TGTGCCTGGAGAAGGGGCGGGGGGGCCCTCGAGACCCAGTACTTC. This codes for CAWRRGGGALETQYF. The entire variable domain, with the rest obtained from reference TRBV30 and TRBJ2-5, is as follows: SQTIHQWPATLVQPVGSPLSLECTVEGTSNPNLYWYRQAAGRGLQLLFYSVGIGQISSEVPQNLSASRPQDRQFILSSKKLLLSDSGFYLCAWRRGGGALETQYFGPGTRLLVL.